Below, one T cell receptor (beta chain) is given with its context. This sample is part of a study of blood T cells in healthy people across ages. V dropped 0 bases and J dropped 7; count of bases not matched to a gene: 4. This CDR3 contains 15 residues. Germline lookup yields CDR1 MNHNY and CDR2 SVGAGI (reference sequence). Alongside a J-beta primer mix, a sample-barcoded 5' primer served in a second PCR lasting about 7 to 11 cycles. TCRdb recomputed calls from the 5' RACE reads with MiXCR, one row per CDR3 protein. The sample has 1.5 million to 2 million distinct CDR3 sequences; roughly 30% are singletons.

The chain uses TRBV6-6 and TRBJ2-1; 9 nucleotides align to TRBD2. The sample taken for sequencing was blood. The origin of this receptor is a woman younger than 45 in good health. The chain's CDR3 is CASSYSRGGWNEQFF. As DNA, the CDR3 is TGTGCCAGCAGTTACTCGCGGGGGGGCTGGAATGAGCAGTTCTTC.